These 19 T cell receptor beta chains share one sample of origin, sequenced in a study of blood T cell repertoires in COVID-19. The table came from immunoSEQ multiplex PCR; TCRdb's copy has only in-frame clones and leaves some out. Of 110,000 to 150,000 clones listed, more than 65% are singletons. Sequencing was performed on peripheral blood. The receptors shown here come from a man in his sixties with acute or convalescent COVID-19.

The chain joins TRBV7-3 to TRBJ2-5; TRBD2 matches at 12 bases. The V gene end was trimmed by 5 bases and the J gene end by 4 bases; junction bases not matched to a gene: 5. Looked up from germline, CDR1 is SGHTA and CDR2 is FQGTGA. This CDR3 is 15 amino acids long. The DNA of the CDR3 is TGTGCCAGCAGCCCAGCGGGACTAGCGGGAGAGACCCAGTACTTC. Its protein product is CASSPAGLAGETQYF.

With respect to this clone: One junction end disagrees with the germline gene, perhaps due to a read error. The chain has TRBV7-9 and TRBJ2-7; the match to TRBD2 covers 9 bases. Germline CDR1 and CDR2: SEHNR and FQNEAQ (reference sequence). The CDR3 spans 16 residues. This CDR3 reads CASSRGKAGLAYEQYF. The CDR3 bases are TGTGCCAGCAGCCGAGGGAAGGCGGGACTAGCCTATGAGCAGTACTTC.

The chain uses TRBV19 and TRBJ2-7; the match to TRBD2 covers 8 bases. The CDR3 spans 16 residues. Germline V gives CDR1 LNHDA, CDR2 SQIVND (reference sequence). V was pared by 6 bases and J by 3 bases, with 13 bases of the junction left unmatched. The CDR3 spells CASSFGGGHLIYEQYF. Here the CDR3 DNA reads TGTGCCAGTAGCTTCGGGGGGGGGCATCTAATCTACGAGCAGTACTTC.

V is TRBV7-3 and J is TRBJ1-1, with 7 bases matching TRBD1. Trimming at V came to 5 bases and at J to 3 bases, leaving 3 bases not matched to a gene. The CDR3 has 13 residues. In germline, CDR1 is SGHTA, CDR2 FQGTGA. CDR3 DNA sequence: TGTGCCAGCAGCCTCCAGGGGGACACTGAAGCTTTCTTT. This encodes CASSLQGDTEAFF.

This chain connects TRBV2 to TRBJ1-6, with D unresolved. CDR3 length equals 14 residues. CDR1 SNHLY and CDR2 FYNNEI come from the germline V gene. Trimming removed 7 bases at V and 10 bases at J, with 17 bases between. CDR3 in DNA: TGTGCCAGCACTAGAGCGTCCGTGAGCTCACCCCTCCACTTT. Amino acid sequence: CASTRASVSSPLHF.

This chain links TRBV19 with TRBJ1-4; 7 nucleotides line up with TRBD1. The CDR3 length is 14 residues. Germline loops: CDR1 LNHDA, CDR2 SQIVND (reference sequence). V shed 6 bases and J 8 bases; nucleotides not matched to a gene: 9. CDR3 sequence (DNA): TGTGCCAGTAGGTCAACAGGGGCGGGGGAAAAACTGTTTTTT. Residues: CASRSTGAGEKLFF.

The chain employs TRBV5-5 and TRBJ2-5, with 7 bases aligning to TRBD1. In germline, CDR1 is SGHKS, CDR2 YYEKEE (reference sequence). The CDR3 extends over 15 amino acids. V lost 4 bases and J lost 1; bases outside the gene matches: 7. CDR3 sequence (DNA): TGTGCCAGCAGCCAACTGGGACAGTTCCAAGAGACCCAGTACTTC. This encodes CASSQLGQFQETQYF.

This clone showed up just a few times. At one end, the junction sequence differs from germline, possibly due to a read error. V gene TRBV10-3 combines with J gene TRBJ2-1; D uncertain. Germline V CDR1 and CDR2: ENHRY, SYGVKD. This CDR3 is built from 12 residues. CDR3 protein: CAISSSSNEQFF. The CDR3 nucleotides read TGTGCCATCAGTTCCTCCTCCAATGAGCAGTTCTTC.

The genes are TRBV10-3 and TRBJ2-7; 9 nucleotides agree with TRBD2. The CDR3 has 14 residues. V shed 6 bases, J shed 5 bases, and the junction held 8 bases outside the gene matches. Germline V gene lookup returns CDR1 ENHRY and CDR2 SYGVKD. CDR3 nucleotides: TGTGCCATCAGGCGTTCGGCTAGCGGGAACGAGCAGTACTTC. The encoded protein is CAIRRSASGNEQYF.

The chain uses TRBV5-1 and TRBJ1-4, with 10 bases matching TRBD1. Trimming at V came to 3 bases and at J to 6 bases, leaving 8 bases not matched to a gene. Germline V gives CDR1 SGHRS, CDR2 YFSETQ. CDR3 length: 16 amino acids. The CDR3 here is CASSSGQGSKYEKLFF. The CDR3 nucleotides are TGCGCCAGCAGCTCGGGACAGGGGTCGAAGTATGAAAAACTGTTTTTT.

The chain has TRBV3-1 (or the pseudogene TRBV3-2) and TRBJ2-3; D unclear. With 1 base removed from V and 1 base from J, the gap between germline ends came to 15 bases. Germline V gives CDR1 LGHDT, CDR2 YNNKEL (reference sequence). This CDR3 comprises 17 residues. CDR3 protein: CASSQVRSGQGTDTQYF. The CDR3 DNA follows: TGTGCCAGCAGCCAAGTACGTAGTGGGCAAGGCACAGATACGCAGTATTTT.

This clone has only one observation. The gene calls are TRBV7-9 and TRBJ2-3, with 7 bases aligning to TRBD1. The CDR3 runs 14 residues. Germline V gives CDR1 SEHNR, CDR2 FQNEAQ (reference sequence). With 5 bases clipped from V and 2 bases from J, the junction kept 4 bases outside the gene matches. CDR3 protein: CASSETGYTDTQYF. CDR3 DNA sequence: TGTGCCAGCAGCGAGACAGGGTACACAGATACGCAGTATTTT.

This clone was seen ten or more times. The chain links TRBV5-1 to TRBJ2-7, with 7 positions matching TRBD2. Losses at the gene ends were 5 bases for V and 2 bases for J; bases not matched to a gene: 10. The CDR3 contains 15 residues. Germline CDR1 is SGHRS and CDR2 is YFSETQ. For the CDR3, the DNA is TGCGCCAGCAGATGGACTAGTGGATTGGCCTACGAGCAGTACTTC. Translating gives CASRWTSGLAYEQYF. The full variable domain, rest sourced from reference TRBV5-1 and TRBJ2-7, is KAGVTQTPRYLIKTRGQQVTLSCSPISGHRSVSWYQQTPGQGLQFLFEYFSETQRNKGNFPGRFSGRQFSNSRSEMNVSTLELGDSALYLCASRWTSGLAYEQYFGPGTRLTVT.

This chain links TRBV27 with TRBJ2-1; 10 bases match TRBD1. Germline V lookup: CDR1 MNHEY, CDR2 SMNVEV (reference sequence). V was clipped by 5 bases and J by 0 bases; unmatched bases: 10. The CDR3 totals 18 residues. The CDR3 here is CASSLQTGGIDSYNEQFF. In nucleotides, the CDR3 is TGTGCCAGCAGTCTACAGACAGGGGGCATAGACTCCTACAATGAGCAGTTCTTC.

Regarding this clone: One junction end disagrees with the germline gene, perhaps due to a read error. This chain links TRBV2 with TRBJ2-7; D is ambiguous. CDR3 length equals 13 residues. Germline CDR1 is SNHLY and CDR2 is FYNNEI. The CDR3 bases are TGTGCCAGCAGCGAAGGCCGAGCCTACGAGCAGTACTTC. It yields the protein CASSEGRAYEQYF.

This chain connects TRBV24-1 to TRBJ2-5; 7 bases are shared with TRBD1. The germline V gene has CDR1 KGHDR and CDR2 SFDVKD. V shed 4 bases, J shed 5 bases, and the junction held 15 bases outside the gene matches. The CDR3 totals 17 residues. The chain's CDR3 is CATSEHSPSTGRETQYF. Written as DNA, the CDR3 is TGTGCCACCAGTGAACACTCCCCCTCGACAGGGCGGGAGACCCAGTACTTC.

In its sample, this clone was seen a few times. This chain uses TRBV30 with TRBJ2-2, with 10 positions matching TRBD2. Looked up from germline, CDR1 is GTSNPN and CDR2 is SVGIG (reference sequence). The CDR3 totals 16 residues. The V gene end was trimmed by 0 bases and the J gene end by 5 bases; junction bases not matched to a gene: 6. As DNA, the CDR3 is TGTGCCTGGAGTGTACTAGCGGGAACGGGAACCGGGGAGCTGTTTTTT. This sequence encodes CAWSVLAGTGTGELFF.

This clone was counted many times. The rearrangement uses TRBV6-1 and TRBJ1-4, with D hard to call. The CDR3 has 16 residues. Trimming cost V 2 bases and J 8 bases, with 18 bases left between them. CDR1 is MNHNS and CDR2 is SASEGT in the germline V gene. CDR3 amino acids: CASSEPGRGQKEKLFF. The CDR3 region has the DNA TGTGCCAGCAGTGAACCGGGCCGGGGTCAGAAAGAAAAACTGTTTTTT.

The CDR3 loop reads CASSLAVSVGEQYF. DNA for the CDR3: TGCGCCAGCAGCTTGGCTGTTAGCGTAGGCGAGCAGTACTTC. V usage is TRBV5-1 and J usage is TRBJ2-7; D perhaps matches TRBD2 (5 bases). Trimming left V 0 bases short and J 6 bases short, with 13 bases between. The germline V gene has CDR1 SGHRS and CDR2 YFSETQ. The CDR3 loop spans 14 amino acids.